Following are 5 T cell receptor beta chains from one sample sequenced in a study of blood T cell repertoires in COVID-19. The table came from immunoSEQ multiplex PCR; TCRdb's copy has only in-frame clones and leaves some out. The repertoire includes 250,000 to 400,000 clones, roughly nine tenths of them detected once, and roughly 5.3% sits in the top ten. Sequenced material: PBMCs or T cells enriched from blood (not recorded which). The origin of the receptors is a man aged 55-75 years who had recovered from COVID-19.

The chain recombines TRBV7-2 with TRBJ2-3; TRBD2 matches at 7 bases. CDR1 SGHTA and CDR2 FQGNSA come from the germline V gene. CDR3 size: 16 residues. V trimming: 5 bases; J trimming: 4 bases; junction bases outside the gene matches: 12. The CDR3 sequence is CASSVLGGSSADTQYF. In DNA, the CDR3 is TGTGCCAGCAGCGTCCTTGGCGGGAGTAGTGCAGATACGCAGTATTTT.

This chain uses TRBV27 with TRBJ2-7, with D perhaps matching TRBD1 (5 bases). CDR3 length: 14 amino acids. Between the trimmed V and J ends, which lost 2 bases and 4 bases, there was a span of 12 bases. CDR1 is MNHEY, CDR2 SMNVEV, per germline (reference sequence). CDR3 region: CASSLTRVTYEQYF. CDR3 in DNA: TGTGCCAGCAGTTTAACCAGGGTGACATACGAGCAGTACTTC.

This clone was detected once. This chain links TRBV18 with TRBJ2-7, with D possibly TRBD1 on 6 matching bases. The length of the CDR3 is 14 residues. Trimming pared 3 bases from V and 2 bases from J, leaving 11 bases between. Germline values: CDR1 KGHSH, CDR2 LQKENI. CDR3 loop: CASSPGTFTYEQYF. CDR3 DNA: TGTGCCAGCTCACCCGGGACATTTACCTACGAGCAGTACTTC. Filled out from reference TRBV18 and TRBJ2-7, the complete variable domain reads NAGVMQNPRHLVRRRGQEARLRCSPMKGHSHVYWYRQLPEEGLKFMVYLQKENIIDESGMPKERFSAEFPKEGPSILRIQQVVRGDSAAYFCASSPGTFTYEQYFGPGTRLTVT.

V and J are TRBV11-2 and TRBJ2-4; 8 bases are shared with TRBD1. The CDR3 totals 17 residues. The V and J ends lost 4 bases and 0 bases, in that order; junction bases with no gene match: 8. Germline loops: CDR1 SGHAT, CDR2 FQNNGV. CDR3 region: CASSYPQGELAKNIQYF. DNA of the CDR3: TGTGCCAGCAGCTATCCACAGGGGGAGTTAGCCAAAAACATTCAGTACTTC.

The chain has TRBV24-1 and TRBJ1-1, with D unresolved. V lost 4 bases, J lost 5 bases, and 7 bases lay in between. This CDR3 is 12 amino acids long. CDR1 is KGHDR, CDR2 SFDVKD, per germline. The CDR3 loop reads CATSELITEAFF. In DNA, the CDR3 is TGTGCCACCAGTGAACTGATTACTGAAGCTTTCTTT.